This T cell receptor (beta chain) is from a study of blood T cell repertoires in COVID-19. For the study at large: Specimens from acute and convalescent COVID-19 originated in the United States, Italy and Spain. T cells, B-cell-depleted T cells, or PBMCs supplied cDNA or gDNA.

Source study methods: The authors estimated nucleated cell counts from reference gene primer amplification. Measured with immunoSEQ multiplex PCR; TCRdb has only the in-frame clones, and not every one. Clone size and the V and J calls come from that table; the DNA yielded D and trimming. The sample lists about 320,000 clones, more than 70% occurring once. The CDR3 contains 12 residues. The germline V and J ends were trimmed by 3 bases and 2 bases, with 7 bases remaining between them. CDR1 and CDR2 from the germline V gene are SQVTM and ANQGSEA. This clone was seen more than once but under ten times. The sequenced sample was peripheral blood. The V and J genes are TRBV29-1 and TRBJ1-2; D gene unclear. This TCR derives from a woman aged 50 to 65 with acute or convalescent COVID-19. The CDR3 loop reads CSVDVLNYGYTF. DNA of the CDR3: TGCAGCGTTGATGTATTAAACTATGGCTACACCTTC. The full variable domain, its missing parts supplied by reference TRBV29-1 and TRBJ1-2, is SAVISQKPSRDICQRGTSLTIQCQVDSQVTMMFWYRQQPGQSLTLIATANQGSEATYESGFVIDKFPISRPNLTFSTLTVSNMSPEDSSIYLCSVDVLNYGYTFGSGTRLTVV.